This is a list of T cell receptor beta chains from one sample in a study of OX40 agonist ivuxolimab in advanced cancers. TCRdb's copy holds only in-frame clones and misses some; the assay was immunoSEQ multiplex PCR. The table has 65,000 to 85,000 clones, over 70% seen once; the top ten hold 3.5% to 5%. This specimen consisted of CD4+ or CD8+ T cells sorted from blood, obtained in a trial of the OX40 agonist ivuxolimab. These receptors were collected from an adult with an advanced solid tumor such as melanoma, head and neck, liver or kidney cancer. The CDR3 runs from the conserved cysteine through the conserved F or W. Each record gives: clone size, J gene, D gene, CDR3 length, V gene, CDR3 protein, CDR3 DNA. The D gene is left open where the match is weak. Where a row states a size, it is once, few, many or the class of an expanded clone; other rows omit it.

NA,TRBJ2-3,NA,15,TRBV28,CASSLSSSITDTQYF,TGTGCCAGCAGTTTATCGTCCAGCATCACAGATACGCAGTATTTT
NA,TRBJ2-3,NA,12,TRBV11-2,CASSLGADTQYF,TGTGCCAGCAGCTTAGGTGCGGATACGCAGTATTTT
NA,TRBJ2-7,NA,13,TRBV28,CASSPPDSYEQYF,TGTGCCAGCAGCCCCCCGGACTCCTACGAGCAGTACTTC
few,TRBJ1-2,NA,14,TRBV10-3,CAISEGREGYGYTF,TGTGCCATCAGTGAGGGCAGGGAAGGCTATGGCTACACCTTC
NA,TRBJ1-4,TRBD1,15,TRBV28,CASSWSTGTNEKLFF,TGTGCCAGCAGTTGGTCGACAGGGACTAATGAAAAACTGTTTTTT
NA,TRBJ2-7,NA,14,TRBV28,CASTTNPDPRGQYF,TGTGCCAGTACAACAAACCCGGACCCGAGGGGGCAGTACTTC
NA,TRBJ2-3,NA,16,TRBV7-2,CASSLIGGPSTDTQYF,TGTGCCAGCAGCTTAATCGGGGGTCCTAGCACAGATACGCAGTATTTT
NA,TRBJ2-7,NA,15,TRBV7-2,CASSPYRTTSYEQYF,TGTGCCAGCAGCCCCTATCGGACAACATCCTACGAGCAGTACTTC
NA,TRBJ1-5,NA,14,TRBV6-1,CASSLQISNQPQHF,TGTGCCAGCAGTCTACAGATTAGCAATCAGCCCCAGCATTTT
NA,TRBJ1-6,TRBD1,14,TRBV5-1,CASSRQGGNSPLHF,TGCGCCAGCAGCAGACAGGGAGGGAATTCACCCCTCCACTTT
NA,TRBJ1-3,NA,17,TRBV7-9,CASSPAETGSSGNTIYF,TGTGCCAGCAGCCCGGCAGAGACAGGAAGCTCTGGAAACACCATATATTTT
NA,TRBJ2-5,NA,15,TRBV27,CASSLSNGRGETQYF,TGTGCCAGCAGTTTATCGAATGGCAGGGGAGAGACCCAGTACTTC
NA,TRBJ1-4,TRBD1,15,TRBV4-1,CASSHQQGLGEKLFF,TGCGCCAGCAGCCATCAACAGGGGCTGGGTGAAAAACTGTTTTTT
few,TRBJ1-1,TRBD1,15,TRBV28,CASSVSGQGAEEAFF,TGTGCCAGCAGTGTGTCCGGGCAGGGGGCAGAGGAAGCTTTCTTT
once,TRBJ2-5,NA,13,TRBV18,CASSRLQQETQYF,TGTGCCAGCTCACGCCTCCAACAAGAGACCCAGTACTTC
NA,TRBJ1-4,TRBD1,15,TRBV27,CASSFRDRGREKLFF,TGTGCCAGCAGTTTTCGGGACAGGGGGCGAGAAAAACTGTTTTTT
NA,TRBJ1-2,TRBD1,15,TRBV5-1,CASSFTTDRALGYTF,TGCGCCAGCAGCTTCACAACAGACAGGGCGCTAGGCTACACCTTC
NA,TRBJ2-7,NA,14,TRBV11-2,CASSLVGGSGEQYF,TGTGCCAGCAGCTTAGTCGGGGGAAGTGGCGAGCAGTACTTC
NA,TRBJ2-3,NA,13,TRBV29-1,CSVTGRNTDTQYF,TGCAGCGTAACGGGGAGGAACACAGATACGCAGTATTTT
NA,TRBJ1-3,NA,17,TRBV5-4,CASSLGTGKVSGNTIYF,TGTGCCAGCAGCTTAGGAACAGGGAAAGTCTCTGGAAACACCATATATTTT
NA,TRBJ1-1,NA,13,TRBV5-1,CASSLGMNTEAFF,TGCGCCAGCAGCTTGGGGATGAACACTGAAGCTTTCTTT
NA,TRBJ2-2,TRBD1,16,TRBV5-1,CASSLGQGSNTGELFF,TGCGCCAGCAGCCTTGGACAGGGCTCGAACACCGGGGAGCTGTTTTTT
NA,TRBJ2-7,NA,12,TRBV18,CASSPPTYEQYF,TGTGCCAGCTCACCACCGACCTACGAGCAGTACTTC
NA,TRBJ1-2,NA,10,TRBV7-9,CAVPERGYTF,TGTGCCGTCCCAGAGCGGGGCTACACCTTC
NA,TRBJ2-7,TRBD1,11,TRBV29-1,CSGGDRGEQYF,TGCAGCGGGGGAGACAGGGGCGAGCAGTACTTC
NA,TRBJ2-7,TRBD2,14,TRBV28,CASTPGGLGLEQYF,TGTGCCAGCACCCCCGGGGGACTAGGTCTCGAGCAGTACTTC
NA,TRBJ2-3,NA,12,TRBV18,CASSPTEDTQYF,TGTGCCAGCTCGCCCACCGAGGATACGCAGTATTTT
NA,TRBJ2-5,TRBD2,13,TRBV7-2,CASKRGGRETQYF,TGTGCCAGCAAGCGGGGGGGCAGGGAGACCCAGTACTTC
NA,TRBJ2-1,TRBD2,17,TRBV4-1,CASSQEGRTSGLNEQFF,TGCGCCAGCAGCCAAGAGGGGCGTACTAGCGGGCTAAATGAGCAGTTCTTC
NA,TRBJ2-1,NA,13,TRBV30,CASVGLRNNEQFF,TGTGCCTCGGTGGGACTGCGGAACAATGAGCAGTTCTTC
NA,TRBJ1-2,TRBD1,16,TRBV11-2,CASSATGQGSNYGYTF,TGTGCCAGCAGCGCAACGGGACAGGGGTCTAACTATGGCTACACCTTC
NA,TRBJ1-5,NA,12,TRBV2,CASGRQNQPQHF,TGTGCCAGCGGGAGACAGAATCAGCCCCAGCATTTT
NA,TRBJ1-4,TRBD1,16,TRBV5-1,CASSYTGAVTNEKLFF,TGCGCCAGCAGCTACACAGGGGCCGTGACTAATGAAAAACTGTTTTTT
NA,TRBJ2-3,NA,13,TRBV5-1,CASSLGVRDTQYF,TGCGCCAGCAGCTTGGGGGTGAGAGATACGCAGTATTTT
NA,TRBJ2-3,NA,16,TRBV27,CASSSYGRGDQDTQYF,TGTGCCAGCAGTTCCTACGGTAGGGGTGACCAGGATACGCAGTATTTT
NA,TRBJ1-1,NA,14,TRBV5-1,CASSLDNSNTEAFF,TGCGCCAGCAGCTTGGATAACAGTAACACTGAAGCTTTCTTT
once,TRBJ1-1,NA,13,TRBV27,CASSFSLNTEAFF,TGTGCCAGCAGTTTCTCGTTGAACACTGAAGCTTTCTTT
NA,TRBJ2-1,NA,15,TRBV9,CASSPREKSYNEQFF,TGTGCCAGCAGCCCTCGGGAGAAGTCCTACAATGAGCAGTTCTTC
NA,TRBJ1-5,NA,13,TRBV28,CASKKGGNQPQHF,TGTGCCAGCAAGAAGGGGGGCAATCAGCCCCAGCATTTT
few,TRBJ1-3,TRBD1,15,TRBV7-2,CASSFGTGKGNTIYF,TGTGCCAGCAGCTTTGGGACAGGCAAGGGAAACACCATATATTTT
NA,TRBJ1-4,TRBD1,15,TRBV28,CASSRPGTVNEKLFF,TGTGCCAGCAGTCGTCCCGGGACAGTTAATGAAAAACTGTTTTTT
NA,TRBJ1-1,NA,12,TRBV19,CASSTLSSWAFF,TGTGCCAGTAGCACCCTGTCGTCTTGGGCTTTCTTT